This TCR beta chain was recovered during a study of cytomegalovirus exposure and HLA in healthy donors. Worth noting for this clone: The antigen is not known.

Findings of the study overall: HLA alleles were associated with roughly 15,000 TCR beta sequences in a later analysis at 0.05 false discovery rate. There were some public TCRs occurring in many donors, but most TCR sequences were rare. With further analysis later on, most CMV-associated TCR beta chains appeared HLA-restricted.

PCR employed 60 Vbeta and 13 Jbeta primers. Produced via immunoSEQ multiplex PCR; TCRdb's table is partial and in-frame only. The sample has under 150,000 clones, roughly 73% seen once; the top ten hold around 1.4%. The origin of this receptor is a woman between 35 and 50 years old in good health and CMV-seronegative. Sequencing was performed on PBMCs.

The CDR3 sequence: CASSPPTGSSEAFF. The CDR3 region has the DNA TGTGCCAGCAGCCCCCCAACAGGATCGTCTGAAGCTTTCTTT. The V gene is TRBV7-9, the J gene TRBJ1-1; weak D call: TRBD1 (5 bases). The germline gives CDR1 SEHNR, CDR2 FQNEAQ (reference sequence). The CDR3 sequence is 14 residues long. V shed 5 bases and J shed 6 bases, with 16 bases lying between them.